This paragraph covers one T cell receptor beta chain sequence. This CDR3 spans 13 amino acids. Germline-derived CDR1 and CDR2 are SGHTA and FQGTGA. Trimming cost V 2 bases and J 11 bases, with 15 bases left between them. This entry comes from a study of cytomegalovirus exposure and HLA in healthy donors. A multiplex PCR was run with 60 Vbeta primers and 13 Jbeta primers. The protocol was immunoSEQ multiplex PCR, while the TCRdb copy is restricted to in-frame clones and leaves out a portion. The sample shows tens of thousands of clones, approximately 80% of them seen only once. This sequence was found in a woman aged 30 to 39 in good health and CMV-seronegative. This rearrangement joins TRBV7-3 to TRBJ1-1; D gene uncertain. Sequenced material: PBMCs. This CDR3 reads CASSLSVGGEAFF. The CDR3 DNA follows: TGTGCCAGCAGCTTATCCGTAGGAGGCGAGGCTTTCTTT.